The sample holds many counts of the clone carrying this T cell receptor (beta chain). Its matching antigen is unknown. This entry comes from a study of early T cells in non-severe SARS-CoV-2 infection. On the study more broadly: Chains were unpaired, as sequencing was done on bulk RNA from unsorted whole blood. Study conclusions and caveats: Anti-spike CD8 responses were favored by VDJdb matching, which missed private and CD4 specificities.

Attached unique molecular identifiers marked individual cDNA molecules. TCRdb re-called the 5' RACE reads with MiXCR, one entry per CDR3 protein. The table shows under 35,000 distinct CDR3 sequences, with under 7% occurring only once. Germline V gives CDR1 SEHNR, CDR2 FQNEAQ (reference sequence). The CDR3 length is 12 residues. Trimming stripped 5 bases from V and 5 bases from J, with 9 bases between. The V call is TRBV7-9, the J call TRBJ1-1; D remains ambiguous. This sequence was found in an adult who was a healthcare worker with PCR-confirmed SARS-CoV-2 infection or an uninfected control (not recorded which). Sequencing was done on a sample of whole blood. The CDR3 protein is CASSPLYTEAFF. The CDR3 DNA reads as TGTGCCAGCAGCCCACTATATACTGAAGCTTTCTTT.